The entry below describes one T cell receptor (beta chain). Its antigen is undetermined. This sample was included in a study of cytotoxic CD8 clonotypes in ibrutinib-treated CLL. In the study overall: Recorded responses included approximately 25 partial and 2 complete; following median about 68 months, roughly 15 stayed remitted and around 12 progressed. A mean of approximately 260,000 productive templates and about 88,000 productive rearrangements was obtained per sample. Whole-study findings and limits: The times at which samples were taken varied between sustained-remission and progressing patients.

TCRdb's copy holds only in-frame clones and misses some; the assay was immunoSEQ multiplex PCR. The repertoire holds about 160,000 clones, around 80% seen once, with 4.6% in the top ten. TCR beta libraries used around 1.8 micrograms of DNA from cryopreserved PBMCs. The CDR3 is made up of 14 amino acids. The V end lost 6 bases, the J end lost 2 bases, and 13 bases lay between the germline ends. Germline loops: CDR1 MNHEY, CDR2 SVGAGI. The sample was PBMCs, taken after 24 months of ibrutinib treatment. The sequence derives from a human donor with chronic lymphocytic leukemia. V usage is TRBV6-5 and J usage is TRBJ1-1, with a weak D call TRBD1 (6 bases). The CDR3 coding sequence is TGTGCCAGCAGCCTAGGACAGATTAACACTGAAGCTTTCTTT. This sequence encodes CASSLGQINTEAFF.